The 22 T cell receptor beta chains reported below all come from one sample, sequenced in a study of beta chain features in type 1 diabetes. Expressed TCRB transcripts were sequenced after all isolated RNA was converted to cDNA. Profiled with immunoSEQ multiplex PCR; TCRdb holds only in-frame clones, not every one. The table has hundreds of thousands of clones, approximately 14% seen once; the top ten hold about 6.7%. Specimen: central memory CD4+ T cells from blood. These receptors came from a man between 25 and 39 years old in good health.

The genes are TRBV5-6 and TRBJ1-6; the match to TRBD1 covers 8 bases. V was pared by 1 base and J by 9 bases, with 9 bases of the junction left unmatched. There are 16 residues in the CDR3. Per germline, CDR1 SGHDT and CDR2 YYEEEE. The CDR3 spells CASSLRPQGAFSPLHF. CDR3 sequence (DNA): TGTGCCAGCAGCTTGAGGCCCCAGGGGGCTTTTTCACCCCTCCACTTT.

This clone was seen only a few times. V and J are TRBV5-4 and TRBJ2-7; 9 nucleotides line up with TRBD2. V was clipped by 4 bases and J by 3 bases; unmatched bases: 14. This CDR3 contains 17 residues. CDR1 and CDR2 from the germline V gene are SGHNT and YYREEE (reference sequence). The CDR3 coding sequence is TGTGCCAGCAGCCGACGTGTAGCTAGCGGGAAGCTCTACGAGCAGTACGTC. Its protein is CASSRRVASGKLYEQYV.

This clone was seen a few times. The V call is TRBV19, the J call TRBJ2-1; TRBD2 might be the D (7 bases). V dropped 6 bases and J dropped 3 bases, with 24 bases sitting between them. The CDR3 length is 18 residues. Germline values: CDR1 LNHDA, CDR2 SQIVND (reference sequence). Here the CDR3 reads CASRRSAGAPGLYNEQFF. The CDR3 region has the DNA TGTGCCAGTAGGAGGTCGGCGGGGGCGCCCGGCCTCTACAATGAGCAGTTCTTC.

The V call is TRBV7-2, the J call TRBJ2-7, with D tentatively TRBD2 (6 bases). This CDR3 is 14 amino acids long. Germline V CDR1 and CDR2: SGHTA, FQGNSA. V shed 1 base and J shed 4 bases, with 11 bases lying between them. CDR3 sequence: CASSLEAGRYEQYF. In DNA, the CDR3 is TGTGCCAGCAGCTTAGAGGCGGGGAGGTACGAGCAGTACTTC.

This clone was observed a few times. The CDR3 bases are TGTGCCAGCAGTGTGGACAGACCAGACAATGAGCAGTTCTTC. Its translation is CASSVDRPDNEQFF. The chain couples TRBV25-1 to TRBJ2-1, with a possible D match to TRBD1 (6 bases). The germline V gene encodes CDR1 MGHDK and CDR2 SYGVNS. Between the trimmed V and J ends, which lost 4 bases and 5 bases, there was a span of 12 bases. CDR3 size: 14 residues. Full variable domain (missing parts from reference TRBV25-1 and TRBJ2-1): EADIYQTPRYLVIGTGKKITLECSQTMGHDKMYWYQQDPGMELHLIHYSYGVNSTEKGDLSSESTVSRIRTEHFPLTLESARPSHTSQYLCASSVDRPDNEQFFGPGTRLTVL.

This chain connects TRBV30 to TRBJ2-6; no clear D gene. CDR3 length: 13 residues. V dropped 8 bases and J dropped 0 bases, with 8 bases sitting between them. The V gene's germline CDR1 is GTSNPN and CDR2 SVGIG (reference sequence). The CDR3 DNA follows: TGTGCCAGCCCCCGCTCTGGGGCCAACGTCCTGACTTTC. Residues: CASPRSGANVLTF.

This clone came up many times. The CDR3 loop is CAISPGTGGSETQYF. CDR3 nucleotides: TGTGCCATCAGCCCCGGGACAGGGGGCTCTGAGACCCAGTACTTC. The gene calls are TRBV10-3 and TRBJ2-5; 12 nucleotides line up with TRBD1. CDR1 is ENHRY, CDR2 SYGVKD, per germline. CDR3 size: 15 residues. V was clipped by 6 bases and J by 5 bases; unmatched bases: 7.

This clone was seen many times. V gene TRBV4-1 combines with J gene TRBJ1-2; D gene uncertain. Germline V CDR1 and CDR2: MGHRA, YSYEKL. The CDR3 loop spans 13 amino acids. Deletions cut 0 bases from V and 5 bases from J, with 7 bases between. As DNA, the CDR3 is TGCGCCAGCAGCCAAGAGGAAGGATATGGCTACACCTTC. It yields the protein CASSQEEGYGYTF.

The sample holds a few counts of this clone. CDR3 loop: CASSVQGIGNTIYF. The CDR3 bases are TGTGCCAGCAGCGTACAGGGTATTGGAAACACCATATATTTT. The rearrangement joins TRBV5-4 to TRBJ1-3; possibly TRBD1 for D (6 bases). V dropped 4 bases and J dropped 3 bases, with 11 bases sitting between them. The CDR3 runs 14 residues. In germline, CDR1 is SGHNT, CDR2 YYREEE (reference sequence).

V usage is TRBV10-2 and J usage is TRBJ1-3; D perhaps matches TRBD1 (5 bases). Between the trimmed V and J ends, which lost 5 bases and 4 bases, there was a span of 18 bases. CDR1 and CDR2 (germline): WSHSY, SAAADI. This CDR3 is built from 16 residues. As DNA, the CDR3 is TGCGCCAGCAGTTACCCTCGAGGAGGGACGGGAAACACCATATATTTT. It specifies CASSYPRGGTGNTIYF.

The chain is built from TRBV5-1 and TRBJ2-3, with D tentatively TRBD1 (6 bases). Trimming cost V 0 bases and J 6 bases, with 17 bases left between them. CDR1 SGHRS and CDR2 YFSETQ come from the germline V gene. The length of the CDR3 is 16 residues. The CDR3 DNA is TGCGCCAGCAGCTTGGTTGGGGGCCTCCTGGGGGATACGCAGTATTTT. Translation: CASSLVGGLLGDTQYF.

This clone was detected only a few times. The chain employs TRBV7-2 and TRBJ2-1, with D possibly matching TRBD1 (6 bases). The CDR3 loop spans 17 amino acids. The V gene's germline CDR1 is SGHTA and CDR2 FQGNSA. V shed 2 bases and J shed 4 bases, with 18 bases lying between them. The CDR3 sequence: CASSLFVRTAAYNEQFF. Here the CDR3 DNA reads TGTGCCAGCAGCTTATTTGTCCGGACAGCCGCTTACAATGAGCAGTTCTTC.

The genes are TRBV6-5 and TRBJ2-5; the match to TRBD2 covers 7 bases. Trimming took 8 bases from V and 1 from J; bases not matched to a gene: 4. The CDR3 covers 13 residues. The germline CDR1 and CDR2 sequences are MNHEY and SVGAGI. CDR3 nucleotides: TGTGCCAGCCTAAAGCGGGGCCAAGAGACCCAGTACTTC. It translates to CASLKRGQETQYF.

This clone was found a few times. The chain has TRBV14 and TRBJ2-3; D gene ambiguous. V lost 1 base and J lost 1, with 15 bases in between. Germline V gene data show CDR1 as SGHDN and CDR2 as FVKESK. The CDR3 extends over 17 amino acids. The DNA of the CDR3 is TGTGCCAGCAGCCAAGTACTGGGTAAAGGAGGCACAGATACGCAGTATTTT. Its translation is CASSQVLGKGGTDTQYF.

Ten or more counts support this clone. The rearrangement joins TRBV18 to TRBJ1-1; 10 bases agree with TRBD1. V was clipped by 2 bases and J by 3 bases; unmatched bases: 3. This CDR3 has 15 amino acids. Germline CDR1 and CDR2: KGHSH and LQKENI. The CDR3 coding sequence is TGTGCCAGCTCACCAGACAGGGGGCCGTACACTGAAGCTTTCTTT. Its translation: CASSPDRGPYTEAFF.

This clone was detected only a few times. CDR3 DNA: TGTGCCAGCAGCCTTCCCCCTAGCGGGAGTGGTAATACGCAGTATTTT. This gives the protein CASSLPPSGSGNTQYF. V usage is TRBV5-4 and J usage is TRBJ2-3; TRBD2 matches 10 bases. CDR1 SGHNT and CDR2 YYREEE come from the germline V gene (reference sequence). Trimming cost V 4 bases and J 7 bases; bases outside gene matches: 12. This CDR3 comprises 16 residues. The full variable domain, completed using reference TRBV5-4 and TRBJ2-3, is ETGVTQSPTHLIKTRGQQVTLRCSSQSGHNTVSWYQQALGQGPQFIFQYYREEENGRGNFPPRFSGLQFPNYSSELNVNALELDDSALYLCASSLPPSGSGNTQYFGPGTRLTVL.

J is TRBJ2-1 and V is TRBV7-2; D ambiguous. V was cut by 7 bases and J by 0 bases, with 10 bases left in between. Germline V CDR1 and CDR2: SGHTA, FQGNSA. This CDR3 spans 14 amino acids. The CDR3: CASISDPSYNEQFF. The CDR3 region has the DNA TGTGCCAGCATCAGCGACCCCTCCTACAATGAGCAGTTCTTC.

This clone appeared a few times. The V gene is TRBV7-9, the J gene TRBJ1-3; no clear D. The CDR3 sequence is 13 residues long. Germline-derived CDR1 and CDR2 are SEHNR and FQNEAQ (reference sequence). V was trimmed by 7 bases and J by 4 bases, leaving 11 bases between them. The CDR3, as DNA: TGTGCCAGCACCCACGGTTCCGGAAACACCATATATTTT. Translating it yields CASTHGSGNTIYF.

This clone came up a few times. This chain uses TRBV11-3 with TRBJ1-1, with D possibly matching TRBD1 (6 bases). The V gene's germline CDR1 is SGHNT and CDR2 YENEEA. The V and J ends lost 6 bases and 1 base respectively, with 9 bases between them. CDR3 size: 13 residues. DNA of the CDR3: TGTGCCAGCAGTCAGGGGCGGAACACTGAAGCTTTCTTT. Protein sequence: CASSQGRNTEAFF.

This clone was recorded a few times. V gene TRBV6-1 combines with J gene TRBJ2-7, with 8 bases that match TRBD1. This CDR3 region has 13 residues. The V segment lost 6 bases and the J segment 3 bases; nucleotides outside the gene matches: 4. Germline CDR1 is MNHNS and CDR2 is SASEGT. The CDR3, as DNA: TGTGCCAGCAGACTTGGACAGGGCTACGAGCAGTACGTC. This codes for CASRLGQGYEQYV.

The chain employs TRBV7-2 and TRBJ2-3; possible D gene TRBD1, 6 bases. There are 15 residues in the CDR3. The germline gives CDR1 SGHTA, CDR2 FQGNSA. Trimming took off 5 bases at V and 0 bases at J, with 12 bases between the two ends. For the CDR3, the DNA is TGTGCCAGCAGCCAACAGACAGGTAGCACAGATACGCAGTATTTT. It specifies CASSQQTGSTDTQYF.

This sequence joins TRBV19 and TRBJ1-5; no reliable D call. The CDR3 totals 16 residues. The V end was cut by 6 bases, the J end by 6 bases, with 21 bases between. Germline CDR1 is LNHDA and CDR2 is SQIVND (reference sequence). Written as DNA, the CDR3 is TGTGCCAGTAGCCCCGGCTCGAGTCCCCAACCTCAGCCCCAGCATTTT. Translated, it gives CASSPGSSPQPQPQHF.